These T cell receptor beta chains were read from a single sample in a study of technical replicates of blood from a few donors. Clones were read by immunoSEQ multiplex PCR, and TCRdb kept only the in-frame ones, dropping some. The table has approximately 99,000 clones, roughly 96% seen once. Sequencing was done on a sample of T cells isolated from PBMCs. The receptors stem from a human donor in good health. CDR3s include the opening cysteine and the closing phenylalanine or tryptophan. The D gene is left open where the match is weak. Only some rows state a clone size, as once, few, many or a class for expanded clones.

V gene	clone size	D gene	J gene	CDR3 DNA	CDR3 protein
TRBV28	NA	TRBD1	TRBJ1-5	TGTGCCAGCAGTTTGGATGGTTCTAGGCCAGGGGGTCAGCCCCAGCATTTT	CASSLDGSRPGGQPQHF
TRBV13	NA	NA	TRBJ1-1	TGTGCCAGCAGCCCAGGTTTGAACACTGAAGCTTTCTTT	CASSPGLNTEAFF
TRBV6-5	NA	TRBD1	TRBJ2-3	TGTGCCCGCTTCCAGGGGGCAGATACGCAGTATTTT	CARFQGADTQYF
TRBV13	NA	TRBD1	TRBJ1-1	TGTGCCAGCAGCTTAGGGGGACAGGTATACACTGAAGCTTTCTTT	CASSLGGQVYTEAFF
TRBV7-2	NA	TRBD2	TRBJ2-1	TGTGCCAGCAGCCTGTGGACTAGCGGGAGTAATGAGCAGTTCTTC	CASSLWTSGSNEQFF
TRBV19	NA	TRBD1	TRBJ2-7	TGTGCCAGTAGTATAGCCGGGACAGACATATACGAGCAGTACTTC	CASSIAGTDIYEQYF
TRBV14	once	TRBD1	TRBJ2-4	TGTGCCAGCAGCCAATTTCGGGCAAGGACAGGGAGTAAAAACATTCAGTACTTC	CASSQFRARTGSKNIQYF
TRBV29-1	NA	TRBD2	TRBJ2-3	TGCAGCGTAAAAGCAGCGGGAGGGGATACGCAGTATTTT	CSVKAAGGDTQYF
TRBV28	NA	NA	TRBJ1-3	TGTGCCAGCAGGCACGCCCCGGGTCGACCCAGCTCTGGAAACACCATATATTTT	CASRHAPGRPSSGNTIYF
TRBV27	NA	TRBD1	TRBJ2-2	TGTGCCAGCAGTCCCCAAGGGACAGCCACAACCGGGGAGCTGTTTTTT	CASSPQGTATTGELFF
TRBV6-9	NA	NA	TRBJ1-5	TGTGCCAGCAGTTGTGACCCGGGCAGGGAGCCCCAGCATTTT	CASSCDPGREPQHF
TRBV6-1	NA	TRBD1	TRBJ1-4	TGTGCCAGCAGTGAACTCGACAGGGTTCAGGCTAATGAAAAACTGTTTTTT	CASSELDRVQANEKLFF
TRBV19	NA	TRBD1	TRBJ1-4	TGTGCCAGTAGTATTAGGGGGCGAATTGTACGTCTTAATGAAAAACTGTTTTTT	CASSIRGRIVRLNEKLFF
TRBV11-2	NA	NA	TRBJ2-7	TGTGCCAGCAGCTTACAATTCAGGGGAAGCGAGCAGTACTTC	CASSLQFRGSEQYF
TRBV6-1	NA	TRBD1	TRBJ1-5	TGTGCCAGCAGTGAAGTAGGCAGGGGGAATCAGCCCCAGCATTTT	CASSEVGRGNQPQHF
TRBV19	once	TRBD1	TRBJ1-1	TGTGCCAGTAGTTTTCTGACAGGGCGGGTGCCTGAAGCTTTCTTT	CASSFLTGRVPEAFF
TRBV6-1	NA	NA	TRBJ2-5	TGTGCCATCTACAGGGAGCTCCAAGAGACCCAGTACTTC	CAIYRELQETQYF
TRBV4-1	NA	TRBD1	TRBJ1-1	TGCGCCAGCAGCCAAGTTTGGGGTCAGGGGGTAGCTTTCTTT	CASSQVWGQGVAFF
TRBV4-2	NA	NA	TRBJ2-7	TGTGCCAGCAGCCGACAGGGAGGATTATCCTACGAGCAGTACTTC	CASSRQGGLSYEQYF
TRBV11-3	NA	NA	TRBJ2-2	TGTGCCAGCAGCCATATAGGGGCCCTGGTGGGAGGCGGGGAGCTGTTTTTT	CASSHIGALVGGGELFF
TRBV10-3	NA	TRBD1	TRBJ2-7	TGTGCCATCAGTGATACCGGGACAGCCTACGAGCAGTACTTC	CAISDTGTAYEQYF
TRBV7-9	NA	NA	TRBJ1-1	TGTGCCAGCAGCCCCATCAACGCAGGGGTAAACACTGAAGCTTTCTTT	CASSPINAGVNTEAFF
TRBV4-1	NA	NA	TRBJ1-2	TGCGCCAGCAGCCAAAATACCGGGACAAACAATGGCTACACCTTC	CASSQNTGTNNGYTF
TRBV19	NA	TRBD1	TRBJ1-5	TGTGCCAGTAGTAAGGGACAGGGACCTGTGCAGCCCCAGCATTTT	CASSKGQGPVQPQHF
TRBV25-1	NA	NA	TRBJ1-2	TGTGCCAGCAGTGTTCGGTGGAACTATGGCTACACCTTC	CASSVRWNYGYTF
TRBV6-5	NA	TRBD2	TRBJ2-7	TGTGCCAGCAGTTACGTAGCGGGAGGGAGTACATACGAGCAGTACTTC	CASSYVAGGSTYEQYF
TRBV15	NA	NA	TRBJ2-2	TGTGCCACCAGCAGAGGAACAGTTCCCGGGGAGCTGTTTTTT	CATSRGTVPGELFF
TRBV2	NA	TRBD1	TRBJ1-1	TGTGCCGGGCTTGGACAGGACGATAGGTCAGGGGCTGAAGCTTTCTTT	CAGLGQDDRSGAEAFF
TRBV6-1	NA	TRBD2	TRBJ2-7	TGTGCCAGCAGTGAAACGGGACTAGCGGCCTACGAGCAGTACTTC	CASSETGLAAYEQYF
TRBV28	NA	TRBD1	TRBJ1-2	TGTGCCAGCAGCCGACCCTCAGGGGGCTTCTTCCACACCTTC	CASSRPSGGFFHTF
TRBV7-9	NA	NA	TRBJ1-2	TGTGCCAGCAGCGACTTTTCGCCGGCCTCCTACACCTTC	CASSDFSPASYTF
TRBV11-3	NA	NA	TRBJ2-3	TGTGCCAGCAGCAGGACAGCAAGCACAGATACGCAGTATTTT	CASSRTASTDTQYF
TRBV2	NA	NA	TRBJ2-5	TGTGCCAGCGGGGCCGGGGAGACCCAGTACTTC	CASGAGETQYF
TRBV7-3	NA	NA	TRBJ2-2	TGTGCCAGCAGCCCAGGAGGCTACACCGGGGAGCTGTTTTTT	CASSPGGYTGELFF
TRBV4-1	NA	NA	TRBJ2-4	TGCGCCAGCAGCCACATGGGGGGGGGCAGGGAGGGAAACATTCAGTACTTC	CASSHMGGGREGNIQYF
TRBV4-1	NA	NA	TRBJ2-2	TGCGCCAGCAGCCAAGGACCAACTTATGACACAGACACCGGGGAGCTGTTTTTT	CASSQGPTYDTDTGELFF
TRBV28	NA	NA	TRBJ2-7	TGTGCCAGCATAGGAAGGGGCTACGAGCAGTACTTC	CASIGRGYEQYF
TRBV9	NA	TRBD1	TRBJ2-1	TGTGCCAGCAGCGTCAGACAGGGGGGCAATGAGCAGTTCTTC	CASSVRQGGNEQFF
TRBV7-9	NA	TRBD1	TRBJ2-4	TGTGCCAGCACCAACACAGGGGAAGTTGCCAAAAACATTCAGTACTTC	CASTNTGEVAKNIQYF
TRBV30	NA	NA	TRBJ1-2	TGTGCCTGGAGACTTAACTATGGCTACACCTTC	CAWRLNYGYTF
TRBV19	NA	NA	TRBJ1-1	TGTGCCAGTAGTAGGGGGCAGGACACTGAAGCTTTCTTT	CASSRGQDTEAFF
TRBV15	NA	TRBD2	TRBJ2-1	TGTGCCACCAGCAGAGATACGCCTAGCGGGCGTAATGAGCAGTTCTTC	CATSRDTPSGRNEQFF
TRBV10-3	NA	TRBD1	TRBJ1-2	TGTGCCATCACTGAGCCCGGGGCAGGGGGCGCAGGGGGCTACACCTTC	CAITEPGAGGAGGYTF
TRBV5-1	NA	NA	TRBJ2-5	TGCGCCAGCAGCTTGGAAAACACCGGAGGGGGCCGAGAGACCCAGTACTTC	CASSLENTGGGRETQYF